The present T cell receptor beta chain was sequenced within a study of OX40 agonist ivuxolimab in advanced cancers. Looking at the study overall: 30% to 40% of patients had received prior checkpoint inhibitor therapy. Partial responses occurred in three patients (one hepatocellular carcinoma, two cutaneous melanoma).

Profiling relied on immunoSEQ multiplex PCR, and the TCRdb table lists in-frame clones only, not all of them. The data contain about 43,000 clones, 86% of them singletons. The CDR3 is 16 amino acids. Germline V CDR1 and CDR2: LGHNA, YNFKEQ. Trimming pared 3 bases from V and 5 bases from J, leaving 20 bases between. This TCR came from an adult with an advanced solid tumor such as melanoma, head and neck, liver or kidney cancer. The sequencing used CD4+ or CD8+ T cells sorted from blood, collected in a trial of the OX40 agonist ivuxolimab. The chain combines TRBV4-2 with TRBJ2-7, with unresolved D. CDR3 amino acids: CASSQRLGPMDHEQYF. Written as DNA, the CDR3 is TGTGCCAGCAGCCAGCGGCTAGGACCCATGGACCACGAGCAGTACTTC.